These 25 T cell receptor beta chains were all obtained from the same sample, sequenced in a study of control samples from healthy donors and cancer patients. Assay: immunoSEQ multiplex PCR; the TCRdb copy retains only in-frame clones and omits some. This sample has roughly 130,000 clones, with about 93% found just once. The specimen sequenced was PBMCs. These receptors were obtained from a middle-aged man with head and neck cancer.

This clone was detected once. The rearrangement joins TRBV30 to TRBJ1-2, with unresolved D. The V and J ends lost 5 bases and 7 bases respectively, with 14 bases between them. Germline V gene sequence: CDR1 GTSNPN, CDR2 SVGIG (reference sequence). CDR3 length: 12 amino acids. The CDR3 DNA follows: TGTGCCTGGTCCCTTAAAGTGGGTGGCTACACCTTC. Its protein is CAWSLKVGGYTF.

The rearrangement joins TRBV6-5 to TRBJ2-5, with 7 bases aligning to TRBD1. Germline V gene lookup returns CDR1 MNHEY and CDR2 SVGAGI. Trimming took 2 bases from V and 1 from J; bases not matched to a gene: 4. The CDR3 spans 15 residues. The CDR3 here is CASSYTRDSQETQYF. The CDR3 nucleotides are TGTGCCAGCAGTTACACAAGGGACAGCCAAGAGACCCAGTACTTC.

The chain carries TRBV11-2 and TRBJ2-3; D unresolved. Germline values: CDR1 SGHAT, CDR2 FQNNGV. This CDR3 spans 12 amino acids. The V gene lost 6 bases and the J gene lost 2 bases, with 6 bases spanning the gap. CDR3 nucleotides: TGTGCCAGCAGTTTTGACACAGATACGCAGTATTTT. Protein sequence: CASSFDTDTQYF.

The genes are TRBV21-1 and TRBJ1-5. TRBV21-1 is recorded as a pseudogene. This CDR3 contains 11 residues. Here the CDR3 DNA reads TGTGCCAGCAGCAAAGGTGAGCCCCAGCATTTT. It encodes CASSKGEPQHF.

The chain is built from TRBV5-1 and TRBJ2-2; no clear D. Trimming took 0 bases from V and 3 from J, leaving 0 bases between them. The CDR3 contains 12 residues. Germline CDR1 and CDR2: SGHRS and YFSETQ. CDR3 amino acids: CASSLDTGELFF. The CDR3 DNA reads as TGCGCCAGCAGCTTGGACACCGGGGAGCTGTTTTTT. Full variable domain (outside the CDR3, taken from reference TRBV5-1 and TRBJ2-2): KAGVTQTPRYLIKTRGQQVTLSCSPISGHRSVSWYQQTPGQGLQFLFEYFSETQRNKGNFPGRFSGRQFSNSRSEMNVSTLELGDSALYLCASSLDTGELFFGEGSRLTVL.

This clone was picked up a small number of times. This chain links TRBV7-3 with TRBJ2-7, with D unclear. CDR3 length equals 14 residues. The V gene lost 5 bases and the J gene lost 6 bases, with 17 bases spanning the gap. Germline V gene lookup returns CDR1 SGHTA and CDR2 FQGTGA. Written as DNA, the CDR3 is TGTGCCAGCAGCAAAGGGCCCCTTCCCCTCGAGCAGTACTTC. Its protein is CASSKGPLPLEQYF.

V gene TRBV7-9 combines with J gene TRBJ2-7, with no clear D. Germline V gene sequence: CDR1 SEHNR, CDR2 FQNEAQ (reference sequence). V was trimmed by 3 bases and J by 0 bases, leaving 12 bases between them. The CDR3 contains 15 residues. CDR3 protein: CASSLWQVNSYEQYF. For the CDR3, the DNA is TGTGCCAGCAGCTTGTGGCAGGTGAACTCCTACGAGCAGTACTTC.

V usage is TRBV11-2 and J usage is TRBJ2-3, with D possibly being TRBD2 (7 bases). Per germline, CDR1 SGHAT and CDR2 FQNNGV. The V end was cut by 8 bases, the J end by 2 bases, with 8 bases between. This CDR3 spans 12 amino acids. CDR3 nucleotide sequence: TGTGCCAGCGGGGGGGCCACAGATACGCAGTATTTT. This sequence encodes CASGGATDTQYF. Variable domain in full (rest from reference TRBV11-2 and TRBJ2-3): EAGVAQSPRYKIIEKRQSVAFWCNPISGHATLYWYQQILGQGPKLLIQFQNNGVVDDSQLPKDRFSAERLKGVDSTLKIQPAKLEDSAVYLCASGGATDTQYFGPGTRLTVL.

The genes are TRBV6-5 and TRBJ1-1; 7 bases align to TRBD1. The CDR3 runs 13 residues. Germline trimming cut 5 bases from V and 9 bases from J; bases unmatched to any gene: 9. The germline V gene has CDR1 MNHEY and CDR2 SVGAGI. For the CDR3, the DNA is TGTGCCAGCAGTATGGACAGGACAATTAAAGCTTTCTTT. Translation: CASSMDRTIKAFF.

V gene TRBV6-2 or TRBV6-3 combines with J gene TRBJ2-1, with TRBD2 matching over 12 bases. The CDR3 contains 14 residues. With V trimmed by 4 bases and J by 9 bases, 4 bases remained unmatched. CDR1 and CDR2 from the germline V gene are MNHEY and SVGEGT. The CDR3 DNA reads TGTGCCAGCAGTTCTAGCGGGGGGGCGGTTGAGCAGTTCTTC. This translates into CASSSSGGAVEQFF.

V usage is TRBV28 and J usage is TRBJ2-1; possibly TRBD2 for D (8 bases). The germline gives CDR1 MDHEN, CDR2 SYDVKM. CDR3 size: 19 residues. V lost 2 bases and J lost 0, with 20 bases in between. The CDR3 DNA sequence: TGTGCCAGCAGTTTAAGGGGGCTGACTAGCGCTAGCTCCTACAATGAGCAGTTCTTC. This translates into CASSLRGLTSASSYNEQFF.

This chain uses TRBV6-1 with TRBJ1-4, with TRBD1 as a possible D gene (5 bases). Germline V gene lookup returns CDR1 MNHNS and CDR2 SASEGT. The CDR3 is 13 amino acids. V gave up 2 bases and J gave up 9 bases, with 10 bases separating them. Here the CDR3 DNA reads TGTGCCAGCAGTGAACCGGGGACCCAAAAACTGTTTTTT. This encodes CASSEPGTQKLFF.

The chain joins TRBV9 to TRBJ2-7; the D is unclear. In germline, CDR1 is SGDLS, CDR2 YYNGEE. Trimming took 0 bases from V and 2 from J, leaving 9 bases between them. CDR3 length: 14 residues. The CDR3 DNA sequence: TGTGCCAGCAGCGTAGAAGGGTCAACCTACGAGCAGTACTTC. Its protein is CASSVEGSTYEQYF.

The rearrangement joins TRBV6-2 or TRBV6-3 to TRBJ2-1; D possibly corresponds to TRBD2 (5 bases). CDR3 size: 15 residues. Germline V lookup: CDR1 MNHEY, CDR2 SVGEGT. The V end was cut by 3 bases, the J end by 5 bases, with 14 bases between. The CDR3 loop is CASSYSARGNNEQFF. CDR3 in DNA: TGTGCCAGCAGTTATTCCGCTCGAGGGAACAATGAGCAGTTCTTC.

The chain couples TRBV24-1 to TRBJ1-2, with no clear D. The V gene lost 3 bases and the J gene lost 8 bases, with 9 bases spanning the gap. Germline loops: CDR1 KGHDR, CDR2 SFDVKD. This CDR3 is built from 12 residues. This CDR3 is CATSDPRVGYTF. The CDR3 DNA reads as TGTGCCACCAGTGATCCAAGGGTCGGCTACACCTTC.

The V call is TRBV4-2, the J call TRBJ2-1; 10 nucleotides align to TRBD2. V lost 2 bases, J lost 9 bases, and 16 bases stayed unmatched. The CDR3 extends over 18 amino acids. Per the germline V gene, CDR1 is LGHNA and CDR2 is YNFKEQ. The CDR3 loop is CASSQRTSGSGGAAEQFF. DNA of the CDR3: TGTGCCAGCAGCCAACGCACATCGGGGAGCGGGGGGGCCGCTGAGCAGTTCTTC.

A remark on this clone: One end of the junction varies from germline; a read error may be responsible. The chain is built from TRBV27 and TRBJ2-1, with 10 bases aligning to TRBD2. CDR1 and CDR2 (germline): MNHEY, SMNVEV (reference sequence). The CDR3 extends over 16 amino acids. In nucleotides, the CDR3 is TGTGCCAGTAGTTTACGGGCTAGCGGGGGCCGAAATGAGCAGTTCTTC. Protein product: CASSLRASGGRNEQFF.

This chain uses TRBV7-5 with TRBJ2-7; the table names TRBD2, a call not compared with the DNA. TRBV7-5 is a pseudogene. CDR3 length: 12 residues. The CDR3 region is CVRRNGSYEQYF. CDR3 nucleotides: TGTGTCAGAAGAAACGGCTCCTACGAGCAGTACTTC.

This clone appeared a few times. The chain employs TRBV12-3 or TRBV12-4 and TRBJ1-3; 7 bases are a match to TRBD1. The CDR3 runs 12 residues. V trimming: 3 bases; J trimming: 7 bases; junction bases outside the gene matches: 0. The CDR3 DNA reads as TGTGCCAGCAGTTTCAGGGGGAACACCATATATTTT. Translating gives CASSFRGNTIYF.

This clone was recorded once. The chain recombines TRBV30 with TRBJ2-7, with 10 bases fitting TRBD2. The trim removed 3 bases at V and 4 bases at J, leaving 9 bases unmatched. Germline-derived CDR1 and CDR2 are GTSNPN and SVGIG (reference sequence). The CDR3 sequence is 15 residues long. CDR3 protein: CAWRTVAGGLYEQYF. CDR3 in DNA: TGTGCCTGGAGGACCGTAGCGGGGGGCCTATACGAGCAGTACTTC. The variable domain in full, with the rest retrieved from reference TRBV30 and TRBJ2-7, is SQTIHQWPATLVQPVGSPLSLECTVEGTSNPNLYWYRQAAGRGLQLLFYSVGIGQISSEVPQNLSASRPQDRQFILSSKKLLLSDSGFYLCAWRTVAGGLYEQYFGPGTRLTVT.

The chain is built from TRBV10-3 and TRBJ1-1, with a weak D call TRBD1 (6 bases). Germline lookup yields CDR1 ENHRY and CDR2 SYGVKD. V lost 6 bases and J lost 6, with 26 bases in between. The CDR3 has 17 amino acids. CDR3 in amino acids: CAIRRTPTGTTRAEAFF. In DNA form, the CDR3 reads TGTGCCATCAGGAGGACCCCAACCGGGACAACTAGAGCTGAAGCTTTCTTT.

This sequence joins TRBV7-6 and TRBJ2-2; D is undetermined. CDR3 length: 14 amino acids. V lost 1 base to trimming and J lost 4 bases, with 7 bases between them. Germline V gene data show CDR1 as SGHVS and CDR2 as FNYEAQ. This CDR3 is CASSLETVTGELFF. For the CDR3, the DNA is TGTGCCAGCAGCTTAGAAACAGTCACCGGGGAGCTGTTTTTT.

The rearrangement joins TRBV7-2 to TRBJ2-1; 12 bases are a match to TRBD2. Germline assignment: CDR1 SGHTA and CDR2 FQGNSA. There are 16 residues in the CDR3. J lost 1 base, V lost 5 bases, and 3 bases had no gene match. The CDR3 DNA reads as TGTGCCAGCAGCACTAGCGGGGGGTGGTCCTACAATGAGCAGTTCTTC. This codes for CASSTSGGWSYNEQFF.

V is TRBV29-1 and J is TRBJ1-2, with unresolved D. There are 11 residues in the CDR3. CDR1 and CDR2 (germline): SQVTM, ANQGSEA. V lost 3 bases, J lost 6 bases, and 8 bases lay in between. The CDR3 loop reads CSVDQVHGYTF. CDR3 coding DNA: TGCAGCGTTGATCAGGTTCATGGCTACACCTTC.

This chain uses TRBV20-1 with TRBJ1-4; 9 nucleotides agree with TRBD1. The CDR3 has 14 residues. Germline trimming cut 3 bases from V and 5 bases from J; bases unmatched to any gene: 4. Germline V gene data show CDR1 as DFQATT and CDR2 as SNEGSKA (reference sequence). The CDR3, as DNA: TGCAGTGCTAGTACCGGGACAGGGAATGAAAAACTGTTTTTT. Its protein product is CSASTGTGNEKLFF.